These 30 T cell receptor beta chains were all obtained from the same sample, sequenced in a study of tumor-infiltrating lymphocytes in primary liver carcinoma. The tissue used was unsorted bulk material of roughly 17-33 mg. RNA and DNA were co-extracted from it with the AllPrep DNA/RNA mini kit. Production of TCR beta cDNA used 500 ng total RNA together with a constant-region primer. Each TCR beta library was derived from three nested multiplex PCR rounds that employed slightly modified ARM-PCR. TRBV1-TRBV30 forward primers paired with a C-beta reverse primer drove the first two PCR rounds, about 9 cycles each. One entry per CDR3 protein, called by TCRdb with MiXCR from the multiplex PCR reads. The table shows fewer than 50,000 distinct CDR3 sequences, with about 75% occurring only once. Sequenced material: tumor-adjacent normal liver tissue. These receptors were obtained from a woman in her 30s with primary liver carcinoma and hepatitis B virus infection.

Comment on this clonotype: The conserved phenylalanine or tryptophan is not found at the CDR3 terminus, so this likely reflects a read error. V and J are TRBV6-2 or TRBV6-3 and TRBJ2-6, with TRBD1 as a possible D gene (6 bases). This CDR3 has 15 residues. Germline CDR1 and CDR2: MNHEY and SVGEGT. The CDR3 DNA sequence: TGTGCCAGCTGTTACAGGGACTCTGGGGCCAACGTCCTGACTCTC. It specifies CASCYRDSGANVLTL.

Worth noting for this clonotype: Possible read error: a much larger clone is one base away. The chain is built from TRBV24-1 and TRBJ1-5; D not certain. Germline V gene data show CDR1 as KGHDR and CDR2 as SFDVKD. This CDR3 comprises 13 residues. The chain's CDR3 is CAISDPHRESQHF. The DNA of the CDR3 is TGTGCCATCAGTGATCCCCACCGTGAGTCCCAGCATTTT.

Worth noting for this clonotype: A much larger clonotype is one base distant, so this may be a read error. This chain joins TRBV5-1 and TRBJ2-2; tentatively, D is TRBD2 (6 bases). The CDR3 extends over 16 amino acids. Germline V gene data show CDR1 as SGHRS and CDR2 as YFSETQ. Trimming cost V 0 bases and J 4 bases, with 13 bases left between them. The CDR3 DNA reads as TGCGCCAGCAGCTTGGGACTAGAGTCGAGCACCGGGGAGCTGTTTTTT. Translating gives CASSLGLESSTGELFF.

The chain couples TRBV4-2 to TRBJ2-1; no reliable D call. The V gene lost 4 bases and the J gene lost 0 bases, with 10 bases spanning the gap. There are 15 residues in the CDR3. The germline CDR1 and CDR2 sequences are LGHNA and YNFKEQ. The CDR3 DNA is TGTGCCAGCAGCCCGACCTCGAGCTCCTACAATGAGCAGTTCTTC. Translating it yields CASSPTSSSYNEQFF.

Concerning this clonotype: Mismatch with germline at one junction end may stem from a read error. V is TRBV13 and J is TRBJ1-1, with a tentative D call TRBD1 (6 bases). The CDR3 sequence is 17 residues long. Germline lookup yields CDR1 PRHDT and CDR2 FYEKMQ (reference sequence). DNA of the CDR3: TGTGCCAGCAGCTTATCAGGGTTGGGTATTGGGGGCACTGAAACTTTCTTT. Its translation is CASSLSGLGIGGTETFF.

With regard to this clonotype: The junction shows a germline mismatch at one end, possibly a read error. The chain couples TRBV4-3 to TRBJ2-3; D could derive from TRBD1 or TRBD2 (6 bases each). CDR1 is LGHNA, CDR2 YSLEER, per germline. The CDR3 totals 14 residues. The CDR3 coding sequence is TGCGCCAGCAACCAAGGGGGGTTCACAGATACGCAGTACTTT. It specifies CASNQGGFTDTQYF.

About this clonotype itself: The junction differs from germline at one of its ends, possibly a read error. The chain joins TRBV29-1 to TRBJ1-1, with TRBD1 identical over 11 bases. Germline-derived CDR1 and CDR2 are SQVTM and ANQGSEA. The CDR3 is made up of 17 amino acids. The CDR3 bases are TGCAACGTTGCTGATTCCGGGACAGGGGGACGGGCCACTGAAGCTTTCTTT. Its protein is CNVADSGTGGRATEAFF.

The gene calls are TRBV7-9 and TRBJ2-7, with D hard to call. With 6 bases removed from V and 0 bases from J, the gap between germline ends came to 12 bases. Germline CDR1 and CDR2: SEHNR and FQNEAQ (reference sequence). The CDR3 extends over 14 amino acids. For the CDR3, the DNA is TGTGCCAGCAGTTCGAGAGTCCTCTCCTACGAGCAGTACTTC. This sequence encodes CASSSRVLSYEQYF.

Details on this clonotype: The CDR3 carries no conserved terminal phenylalanine or tryptophan, so it likely arises from a read error. The chain carries TRBV29-1 and TRBJ2-6; 9 nucleotides align to TRBD2. This CDR3 is built from 18 residues. The germline CDR1 and CDR2 sequences are SQVTM and ANQGSEA. CDR3: CSVQRRPSGAFGANFLTL. The CDR3 DNA sequence: TGCAGCGTGCAAAGGCGACCTAGCGGGGCTTTCGGGGCCAACTTCCTGACTCTC.

As concerns this clonotype: Germline and junction disagree at one end, which may indicate a read error. This chain links TRBV12-3 or TRBV12-4 with TRBJ2-1; TRBD1 agrees at 7 bases. This CDR3 comprises 16 residues. CDR3 in amino acids: CASRRRGRAGTKEQLF. The CDR3 DNA sequence: TGTGCCAGCCGCAGAAGGGGGCGAGCAGGGACCAAAGAGCAGCTCTTC.

Ten or more counts support this clonotype. The chain couples TRBV7-9 to TRBJ2-7; no reliable D call. V lost 5 bases to trimming and J lost 3 bases, with 5 bases between them. The CDR3 totals 11 residues. Looked up from germline, CDR1 is SEHNR and CDR2 is FQNEAQ (reference sequence). This chain's CDR3 is CASSGYYEQYF. The CDR3 region has the DNA TGTGCCAGCAGCGGCTACTACGAGCAGTACTTC.

This chain uses TRBV20-1 with TRBJ2-5, with 7 bases fitting TRBD2. The CDR3 contains 15 residues. Trimming at V came to 6 bases and at J to 1 base, leaving 11 bases not matched to a gene. The germline V gene encodes CDR1 DFQATT and CDR2 SNEGSKA (reference sequence). This CDR3 reads CSAPIGGTLQETQYF. CDR3 bases: TGCAGTGCCCCGATCGGGGGGACCCTCCAAGAGACCCAGTACTTC.

The chain uses TRBV12-3 or TRBV12-4 and TRBJ1-2; 9 bases line up with TRBD1. V lost 4 bases to trimming and J lost 5 bases; unmatched junction nucleotides: 5. This CDR3 spans 14 amino acids. CDR3 nucleotide sequence: TGTGCCAGCAGTTCAGGGGACAGGGTTTATGGCTACACCTTC. This gives the protein CASSSGDRVYGYTF.

As for this clonotype: Relative to the germline gene, one junction end is altered; a read error may explain this. The chain is built from TRBV4-3 and TRBJ1-2; D remains ambiguous. The CDR3 contains 14 residues. Germline assignment: CDR1 LGHNA and CDR2 YSLEER. Here the CDR3 reads CVNSAELEIYGYTF. The DNA for the CDR3 is TGCGTCAACAGCGCTGAGTTGGAGATCTATGGCTACACGTTC.

As to this clonotype: Relative to the germline gene, one junction end is altered; a read error may explain this. The rearrangement uses TRBV29-1 and TRBJ2-5, with 12 bases matching TRBD1. CDR3 size: 14 residues. Looked up from germline, CDR1 is SQVTM and CDR2 is ANQGSEA. CDR3 amino acids: CSSLGTGGRETHYF. In DNA form, the CDR3 reads TGCAGCTCACTAGGGACAGGGGGCCGAGAGACCCACTACTTC.

Notes on this clonotype: This likely comes from a read error, as the CDR3 has no conserved phenylalanine or tryptophan at its end. CDR3 residues: CASSQTLAGTRGDIQYY. The CDR3 nucleotides are TGCGCCAGCAGCCAGACATTAGCCGGGACTAGAGGGGACATTCAGTACTAC. The V and J genes are TRBV4-3 and TRBJ2-4; 8 bases line up with TRBD2. Germline values: CDR1 LGHNA, CDR2 YSLEER. V lost 3 bases and J lost 8; bases outside the gene matches: 15. The CDR3 contains 17 residues.

The V call is TRBV20-1, the J call TRBJ2-1; TRBD2 agrees at 14 bases. In germline, CDR1 is DFQATT, CDR2 SNEGSKA (reference sequence). The CDR3 contains 17 residues. Here the CDR3 DNA reads TGCAGCGTTAGAGACTCCCGGGGGACTAGCGGGAGCTATGAGCAGTTCTTC. It yields the protein CSVRDSRGTSGSYEQFF.

Many counts were recorded for this clonotype. V gene TRBV4-2 combines with J gene TRBJ2-3; D not certain. CDR1 LGHNA and CDR2 YNFKEQ come from the germline V gene. The ends were cut back, 3 bases at V and 6 bases at J, with 22 bases in the middle. This CDR3 has 17 amino acids. As DNA, the CDR3 is TGTGCCAGCAGCCAGGATGTCGGGTCGGCGGTTTTCGATACGCAGTATTTT. It yields the protein CASSQDVGSAVFDTQYF.

A word on this clonotype: The junction shows a germline mismatch at one end, possibly a read error. V gene TRBV11-3 combines with J gene TRBJ2-2; 7 bases agree with TRBD2. The CDR3 covers 16 residues. From germline, CDR1 is SGHNT and CDR2 YENEEA. DNA for the CDR3: TGCGCCAGCAGCTTAGTAGCGGGCCTCAACAACGGGGAGCTGTTTTTT. Amino acid sequence: CASSLVAGLNNGELFF. Using reference TRBV11-3 and TRBJ2-2 for the parts outside the CDR3, the full variable domain is EAGVVQSPRYKIIEKKQPVAFWCNPISGHNTLYWYLQNLGQGPELLIRYENEEAVDDSQLPKDRFSAERLKGVDSTLKIQPAELGDSAVYLCASSLVAGLNNGELFFGEGSRLTVL.

In this sample, this clonotype turned up many times. This chain connects TRBV14 to TRBJ1-2; no firm D call. V was pared by 0 bases and J by 7 bases, with 12 bases between. CDR3 length: 14 amino acids. CDR1 is SGHDN, CDR2 FVKESK, per germline. This chain's CDR3 is CASSQDPGSVGYTF. The DNA for the CDR3 is TGTGCCAGCAGCCAAGATCCGGGTTCAGTTGGCTACACCTTC.

This clonotype was seen just once. The chain uses TRBV5-6 and TRBJ2-2, with D unclear. This CDR3 spans 15 amino acids. Germline lookup yields CDR1 SGHDT and CDR2 YYEEEE. Trimming cost V 10 bases and J 4 bases, with 20 bases left between them. The CDR3 sequence: CAFILAPRVTGELFF. DNA for the CDR3: TGTGCCTTCATCTTGGCACCCAGAGTCACCGGGGAGCTGTTTTTT. Full variable domain (remainder filled in from reference TRBV5-6 and TRBJ2-2): DAGVTQSPTHLIKTRGQQVTLRCSPKSGHDTVSWYQQALGQGPQFIFQYYEEEERQRGNFPDRFSGHQFPNYSSELNVNALLLGDSALYLCAFILAPRVTGELFFGEGSRLTVL.

In its sample, this clonotype was seen a few times. The genes are TRBV9 and TRBJ2-7, with D possibly TRBD2 on 5 matching bases. The CDR3 is 14 residues long. Looked up from germline, CDR1 is SGDLS and CDR2 is YYNGEE. The ends were cut back, 4 bases at V and 3 bases at J, with 14 bases in the middle. In nucleotides, the CDR3 is TGTGCCAGCAGCCTAGAGGGTAACAGCTACGAGCAGTACTTC. Its translation: CASSLEGNSYEQYF. The full variable domain, its missing parts supplied by reference TRBV9 and TRBJ2-7, is DSGVTQTPKHLITATGQRVTLRCSPRSGDLSVYWYQQSLDQGLQFLIQYYNGEERAKGNILERFSAQQFPDLHSELNLSSLELGDSALYFCASSLEGNSYEQYFGPGTRLTVT.

With regard to this clonotype: Just one base apart from a much larger clone, this may be a read error. This rearrangement joins TRBV28 to TRBJ1-5; 10 bases align to TRBD1. This CDR3 has 18 amino acids. Germline V gene sequence: CDR1 MDHEN, CDR2 SYDVKM. This CDR3 is CASSPLPGQGQADQPEHF. In DNA form, the CDR3 reads TGTGCCAGCAGTCCCCTCCCGGGACAGGGGCAAGCGGATCAGCCCGAGCATTTT.

Comments on this clonotype: A read error is likely, as this CDR3 ends without the conserved phenylalanine or tryptophan. This chain joins TRBV4-3 and TRBJ2-7; D possibly corresponds to TRBD2 (5 bases). The CDR3 has 14 amino acids. Germline CDR1 is LGHNA and CDR2 is YSLEER. The CDR3 sequence: CASNQDAGAYEQYL. In DNA, the CDR3 is TGCGCCAGCAACCAAGATGCCGGGGCCTACGAGCAGTACCTC.

As for this clonotype: A much larger clone sits a single nucleotide away, making a read error possible. The CDR3 DNA follows: TGCGCCACCAGCTTGGGGCGGAACTATGGCTACACCTTC. Translated, it gives CATSLGRNYGYTF. The rearrangement links TRBV5-1 to TRBJ1-2; TRBD1 might be the D (5 bases). The CDR3 sequence is 13 residues long. Germline V gene lookup returns CDR1 SGHRS and CDR2 YFSETQ. The full variable domain, completed using reference TRBV5-1 and TRBJ1-2, is KAGVTQTPRYLIKTRGQQVTLSCSPISGHRSVSWYQQTPGQGLQFLFEYFSETQRNKGNFPGRFSGRQFSNSRSEMNVSTLELGDSALYLCATSLGRNYGYTFGSGTRLTVV.

This clonotype showed up just a few times. This may be a read error: a much more frequent sequence differs by one nucleotide. The chain has TRBV6-5 and TRBJ2-2, with D maybe TRBD2 (5 bases). The germline V and J ends were trimmed by 7 bases and 6 bases, with 9 bases remaining between them. Germline values: CDR1 MNHEY, CDR2 SVGAGI. This CDR3 is 12 amino acids long. In nucleotides, the CDR3 is TGTGCCAGCAACGAGGAGGCCGGGGAGCTGTTTTTT. It yields the protein CASNEEAGELFF.

Details on this clonotype: Given the absence of the conserved phenylalanine or tryptophan at the CDR3 end, a read error is likely. The V and J genes are TRBV28 and TRBJ1-1, with 8 bases fitting TRBD1. Unmatched junction bases numbered 13, after V lost 3 bases and J lost 7 bases. CDR1 and CDR2 (germline): MDHEN, SYDVKM. There are 16 residues in the CDR3. CDR3 protein: CASSFAGGSLRYEAFL. The CDR3 DNA is TGTGCCAGCAGTTTCGCAGGGGGCTCGCTTAGGTATGAAGCTTTCTTA.

Points on this clonotype: A junction end diverges from the germline sequence, so it may reflect a read error. The chain uses TRBV11-2 and TRBJ2-3; tentatively, D is TRBD1 or TRBD2 (7 bases each). CDR1 and CDR2 (germline): SGHAT, FQNNGV. This CDR3 region has 16 residues. The CDR3 region is CISSRRGGLSTDTQYF. The CDR3 nucleotides read TGTATCAGCAGTCGCAGGGGGGGCCTAAGCACAGATACGCAGTATTTC.

This clonotype was recorded a few times. An end of the junction does not agree with germline; a read error may underlie this. The rearrangement links TRBV12-3 or TRBV12-4 to TRBJ2-5; D is uncertain. The CDR3 contains 15 residues. The CDR3 DNA reads TGTGCCAGCGGCACCTACCCCGGAAGCGAAGAGACCCAGTACTTT. As protein: CASGTYPGSEETQYF.

This chain connects TRBV6-1 to TRBJ2-7; D gene uncertain. The CDR3 sequence is 16 residues long. V was trimmed by 1 base and J by 9 bases, leaving 22 bases between them. Looked up from germline, CDR1 is MNHNS and CDR2 is SASEGT. CDR3 in DNA: TGTGCCAGCAGTGAAGGATCCCGGAGAGCCAGTCGCGGGCAGTACTTC. Translating it yields CASSEGSRRASRGQYF.